The 9 T cell receptor beta chains below all came from one sample that was sequenced in a study of technical replicates of blood from several donors. Assay used: immunoSEQ multiplex PCR; TCRdb lists only in-frame clones, some missing. The table includes about 97,000 clones, over 85% detected once. The sequencing sample was made of T cells isolated from PBMCs. The origin of the receptors is a human donor in good health.

The chain is built from TRBV9 and TRBJ2-3; D possibly corresponds to TRBD1 (5 bases). CDR1 SGDLS and CDR2 YYNGEE come from the germline V gene. The germline V and J ends were trimmed by 0 bases and 4 bases, with 12 bases remaining between them. This CDR3 has 15 amino acids. The DNA for the CDR3 is TGTGCCAGCAGCGTAGTTGGAGTCAGGGCAGATACGCAGTATTTT. Translating gives CASSVVGVRADTQYF.

The chain joins TRBV4-2 to TRBJ1-5, with 9 bases aligning to TRBD1. CDR1 LGHNA and CDR2 YNFKEQ come from the germline V gene. The J segment lost 5 bases and the V segment lost 1 base, leaving 12 bases of the junction unmatched. The CDR3 runs to 18 residues. CDR3 DNA: TGTGCCAGCAGCCAAGTTTTAGTAGGGACAGGGAACGATCAGCCCCAGCATTTT. Its protein is CASSQVLVGTGNDQPQHF.

This clone came up once. The chain combines TRBV10-3 with TRBJ1-1; perhaps TRBD1 as D (6 bases). Germline V lookup: CDR1 ENHRY, CDR2 SYGVKD. This CDR3 has 14 residues. Trimming took off 6 bases at V and 0 bases at J, with 11 bases between the two ends. The DNA for the CDR3 is TGTGCCATCAGGGGGACAACAGTGAACACTGAAGCTTTCTTT. Translated, it gives CAIRGTTVNTEAFF.

The chain couples TRBV9 to TRBJ2-5; a possible D gene is TRBD1 (6 bases). V was pared by 0 bases and J by 4 bases, with 13 bases between. Germline CDR1 is SGDLS and CDR2 is YYNGEE. CDR3 size: 15 residues. In DNA form, the CDR3 reads TGTGCCAGCAGCGTAGGTGGCAGGGGACGAGAGACCCAGTACTTC. This encodes CASSVGGRGRETQYF.

The V gene is TRBV27, the J gene TRBJ2-3; D perhaps matches TRBD1 (5 bases). The CDR3 spans 16 residues. Deletions cut 1 base from V and 4 bases from J, with 15 bases between. Germline CDR1 reads MNHEY; CDR2 reads SMNVEV (reference sequence). The CDR3 reads CASSLWAVGAPDTQYF. CDR3 sequence (DNA): TGTGCCAGCAGTTTATGGGCTGTAGGGGCCCCAGATACGCAGTATTTT.

This sequence joins TRBV2 and TRBJ2-1, with D possibly TRBD2 on 6 matching bases. Germline loops: CDR1 SNHLY, CDR2 FYNNEI. The V end lost 4 bases, the J end lost 10 bases, and 17 bases lay between the germline ends. This CDR3 has 14 amino acids. CDR3 protein: CASSAELAHQEQFF. The CDR3, as DNA: TGTGCCAGCAGTGCGGAGCTAGCGCATCAAGAGCAGTTCTTC.

V usage is TRBV11-2 and J usage is TRBJ2-7; 8 positions agree with TRBD2. Germline CDR1 and CDR2: SGHAT and FQNNGV. The CDR3 sequence is 16 residues long. The J segment lost 0 bases and the V segment lost 4 bases, leaving 8 bases of the junction unmatched. The CDR3 bases are TGTGCCAGCAGCTCATTCACTAGCGGCCACTCCTACGAGCAGTACTTC. This encodes CASSSFTSGHSYEQYF.

The table lists this clone with a count of one. The chain carries TRBV27 and TRBJ2-1, with 8 bases identical to TRBD2. Per germline, CDR1 MNHEY and CDR2 SMNVEV (reference sequence). The CDR3 is 16 amino acids. V lost 4 bases, J lost 3 bases, and 8 bases stayed unmatched. CDR3 in amino acids: CASSSLSGSGYNEQFF. In DNA form, the CDR3 reads TGTGCCAGCAGTTCCCTCAGCGGGAGTGGCTACAATGAGCAGTTCTTC.

The chain joins TRBV2 to TRBJ1-4, with TRBD1 matching 8 bases. V was pared by 7 bases and J by 4 bases, with 14 bases of the junction left unmatched. Germline V gene sequence: CDR1 SNHLY, CDR2 FYNNEI. The CDR3 sequence is 17 residues long. CDR3 amino acids: CASTLSQGAPINEKLFF. CDR3 coding DNA: TGTGCCAGCACTTTGTCGCAGGGGGCGCCTATTAATGAAAAACTGTTTTTT. The full variable domain, with the rest looked up from reference TRBV2 and TRBJ1-4, is EPEVTQTPSHQVTQMGQEVILRCVPISNHLYFYWYRQILGQKVEFLVSFYNNEISEKSEIFDDQFSVERPDGSNFTLKIRSTKLEDSAMYFCASTLSQGAPINEKLFFGSGTQLSVL.